Listed below are T cell receptor beta chains from one sample, sequenced in a study of early T cells in non-severe SARS-CoV-2 infection. TCRdb processed the 5' RACE reads anew with MiXCR; each CDR3 protein has one entry. The sample has some 54,000 distinct CDR3 sequences, about 9.1% seen once. The sequencing input was whole blood. The source is an adult who was a healthcare worker with PCR-confirmed SARS-CoV-2 infection or an uninfected control (not recorded which). Each CDR3 is given with its conserved first and last residue. The D gene is left open where the match is weak. Clone size is not always given. Where it is, it says once, few, many or a class for expanded clones.

clone_size | d_call | j_call | v_call | cdr3_nt | cdr3_aa
many | - | TRBJ2-5 | TRBV20-1 | TGCAGTGCTAGCCCCCGGGGCGGGGAGACCCAGTACTTC | CSASPRGGETQYF
many | - | TRBJ1-2 | TRBV14 | TGTGCCAGCAGCCAAGAATTGGTCGTTTCTTCCTATGGCTACACCTTC | CASSQELVVSSYGYTF
few | - | TRBJ2-1 | TRBV7-2 | TGTGCCAGCAGCTTAGAAGCGCTCAGGGTATTATCCTACAATGAGCAGTTCTTC | CASSLEALRVLSYNEQFF
- | TRBD2 | TRBJ2-3 | TRBV29-1 | TGCAGCGTTGAAGGGGACTACCTTCGGGATACGCAGTATTTT | CSVEGDYLRDTQYF
many | - | TRBJ1-3 | TRBV6-1 | TGTGCCAGCAGTGAAGGTTACTCTGGAAACACCATATATTTT | CASSEGYSGNTIYF
many | TRBD2 | TRBJ2-3 | TRBV9 | TGTGCCAGCAGCCCTAGCGGGAGCACAGATACGCAGTATTTT | CASSPSGSTDTQYF
many | TRBD2 | TRBJ2-3 | TRBV6-6 | TGTGCCAGCAGGAAATCCTTAGCGGGAGATATCTCAGATACGCAGTATTTT | CASRKSLAGDISDTQYF
few | - | TRBJ2-5 | TRBV5-4 | TGTGCCAGCAGCAAGCAGGGAGAGGAGACCCAGTACTTC | CASSKQGEETQYF
few | - | TRBJ2-2 | TRBV2 | TGTGCCAGCAGTAGCTCGAGCACCGGGGAGCTGTTTTTT | CASSSSSTGELFF
- | - | TRBJ2-4 | TRBV5-1 | TGCGCCAGCAGCTTGGACGGGACCAAAAACATTCAGTACTTC | CASSLDGTKNIQYF
- | - | TRBJ2-3 | TRBV12-3/TRBV12-4 | TGTGCCAGCAGTTTGTGGGGCAGCTCTAGCACAGATACGCAGTATTTT | CASSLWGSSSTDTQYF
many | - | TRBJ1-5 | TRBV19 | TGTGCCAGTTCCCGCAGGTGGGGAAGTTACGATCAGCCCCAGCATTTT | CASSRRWGSYDQPQHF
many | - | TRBJ1-2 | TRBV11-2 | TGTGCCAGCAGCTTAGAACCGACTGATGGCTACACCTTC | CASSLEPTDGYTF
- | - | TRBJ2-7 | TRBV6-6 | TGTGCCAGCAGGTCCCCAGGGGTGACCTACGAGCAGTACTTC | CASRSPGVTYEQYF
many | TRBD2 | TRBJ2-5 | TRBV5-1 | TGCGCCAGCAGCTTGGCCTCACTAGCGGAAGAGACCCAGTACTTC | CASSLASLAEETQYF
many | - | TRBJ2-7 | TRBV12-3/TRBV12-4 | TGTGCCAGCAGTCGCTTCTCCTACGAGCAGTACTTC | CASSRFSYEQYF
many | TRBD2 | TRBJ2-5 | TRBV4-2 | TGTGCCAGCAGCCAAGATTCTCTAACTAGCGGGAGGTCTGAGACCCAGTACTTC | CASSQDSLTSGRSETQYF
few | - | TRBJ1-1 | TRBV12-3/TRBV12-4 | TGTGCCAGCAGTTTCGGCAGTAAGAAAGCTTTCTTT | CASSFGSKKAFF
many | TRBD1 | TRBJ1-1 | TRBV6-6 | TGTGCCAGCAGTTACTCGAGAACAGGACAGGGGGCTAGCACTGAAGCTTTCTTT | CASSYSRTGQGASTEAFF
many | - | TRBJ2-1 | TRBV7-8 | TGTGCCAGCACCTTAATCGGAAATAGCGGAGGTTGGAATGAGCAGTTCTTC | CASTLIGNSGGWNEQFF
few | TRBD1 | TRBJ1-2 | TRBV5-1 | TGCGCCAGCAGCGAAACAGGGGATTTGGGCTATGGCTACACCTTC | CASSETGDLGYGYTF
many | TRBD2 | TRBJ2-1 | TRBV28 | TGTGCCAGCCTTTCGGGTGGGGGGGTTAATGAGCAGTTCTTC | CASLSGGGVNEQFF
few | - | TRBJ1-3 | TRBV29-1 | TGCAGCGTTGTCCTGCCACTTGGAAACACCATATATTTT | CSVVLPLGNTIYF
- | - | TRBJ2-7 | TRBV5-1 | TGCGCCAGCAGTAAAAGGGGCAATTCCTACGAGCAGTACTTC | CASSKRGNSYEQYF
- | - | TRBJ1-1 | TRBV7-6 | TGTGCCATCCTGACGTCCTGGGCAGGGGCTTTCTTT | CAILTSWAGAFF
- | TRBD2 | TRBJ2-7 | TRBV19 | TGTGCCAGTAGTACTCCGGGACTAGGCACCATCGAGCAGTACTTC | CASSTPGLGTIEQYF
few | TRBD2 | TRBJ2-5 | TRBV7-2 | TGTGCCAGCAGCCCAGGACTAGAGGAGGCTGAGACCCAGTACTTC | CASSPGLEEAETQYF
few | TRBD2 | TRBJ2-3 | TRBV29-1 | TGCAGCGTTGAATCAGCGGGGGACAACACAGATACGCAGTATTTT | CSVESAGDNTDTQYF
many | TRBD2 | TRBJ2-1 | TRBV11-3 | TGTGCCAGCAGCTTGGGGAGGGCGGGAGGTGGTGAGCAGTTCTTC | CASSLGRAGGGEQFF
many | TRBD2 | TRBJ2-1 | TRBV10-1 | TGCGCCAGCTGTAGCGGGCCGAGTGAGCAGTTCTTC | CASCSGPSEQFF
few | - | TRBJ2-7 | TRBV29-1 | TGCAGCGGGGGACTGAGGGACGAGCAGTACTTC | CSGGLRDEQYF
few | - | TRBJ1-5 | TRBV6-2/TRBV6-3 | TGTGCCAGCAGTTACGACGGGGGCATCGTCAATCAGCCCCAGCATTTT | CASSYDGGIVNQPQHF
few | - | TRBJ2-5 | TRBV5-1 | TGCGCCAGCAGCGAGACGGACAGTTTACAAGAGACCCAGTACTTC | CASSETDSLQETQYF
- | - | TRBJ2-2 | TRBV5-1 | TGCGCCAGCAGCTTGTTGATCGTTATTAACACCGGGGAGCTGTTTTTT | CASSLLIVINTGELFF
many | TRBD1 | TRBJ2-1 | TRBV24-1 | TGTGCCACCAGTGACTCCTCGTCCGGGACAGGGGGTTTCAATGAGCAGTTCTTC | CATSDSSSGTGGFNEQFF
many | - | TRBJ2-7 | TRBV7-2 | TGTGCCAGCAGCTCAGGTGGGACGACCTACGAGCAGTACTTC | CASSSGGTTYEQYF
few | - | TRBJ1-2 | TRBV7-2 | TGTGCCAGCAGCCCCCAAACTAACTATGGCTACACCTTC | CASSPQTNYGYTF
- | TRBD2 | TRBJ2-1 | TRBV29-1 | TGCAGCGCCGCCATGGGGTACTTCGGACTAGCGGTAGACAATGAGCAGTTCTTC | CSAAMGYFGLAVDNEQFF
many | - | TRBJ2-1 | TRBV4-3 | TGCGCCAGCAGCCAAGATTTGGAGAAGCGGCAGTTCTTC | CASSQDLEKRQFF
- | TRBD2 | TRBJ2-7 | TRBV6-6 | TGTGCCATTAATAGCGGGAGGGCCTACGAGCAGTACTTC | CAINSGRAYEQYF
- | TRBD2 | TRBJ2-1 | TRBV12-3/TRBV12-4 | TGTGCCAGCAGCCCTTGGACTAGCGGGAGGAGTGAGCAGTTCTTC | CASSPWTSGRSEQFF